One T cell receptor beta chain is described in this entry. The source of the sample is a study of PD-L1 blockade in urothelial cancer. The CDR3 totals 15 residues. Trimming pared 6 bases from V and 0 bases from J, leaving 9 bases between. Germline-derived CDR1 and CDR2 are SNHLY and FYNNEI. Every PCR got spiked synthetic TCR analog templates. Profiling relied on immunoSEQ multiplex PCR, and the TCRdb table lists in-frame clones only, not all of them. The data contain tens of thousands of clones, around 83% of them singletons. V is TRBV2 and J is TRBJ1-6, with D uncertain. The clonotype originates from a man in his sixties with urothelial cancer. The material sequenced was PBMCs, taken around atezolizumab (anti-PD-L1) treatment. Written as DNA, the CDR3 is TGTGCCAGCAGACAGTTCAGCTCCTATAATTCACCCCTCCACTTT. This encodes CASRQFSSYNSPLHF. Filled out from reference TRBV2 and TRBJ1-6, the complete variable domain reads EPEVTQTPSHQVTQMGQEVILRCVPISNHLYFYWYRQILGQKVEFLVSFYNNEISEKSEIFDDQFSVERPDGSNFTLKIRSTKLEDSAMYFCASRQFSSYNSPLHFGNGTRLTVT.